This T cell receptor (beta chain) derives from a study of blood T cell repertoires in COVID-19. On the study more broadly: The study drew acute and convalescent COVID-19 samples from the United States, Italy and Spain.

The CDR3 has 15 amino acids. Between the trimmed V and J ends, which lost 5 bases and 0 bases, there was a span of 10 bases. Germline V gene data show CDR1 as SGHTA and CDR2 as FQGNSA. Clones were sequenced by immunoSEQ multiplex PCR, and TCRdb holds only the in-frame ones, with some missing. The table records 200,000 to 250,000 clones, just over 85% of them present only once. Sequenced: peripheral blood. The chain joins TRBV7-2 to TRBJ2-2; D is unclear. This TCR came from a man aged 18 to 30 with active or convalescent COVID-19. The chain's CDR3 is CASSQIAANTGELFF. The CDR3 DNA reads TGTGCCAGCAGCCAAATCGCGGCGAACACCGGGGAGCTGTTTTTT.